The 15 T cell receptor beta chains reported below all come from one sample, sequenced in a study of blood T cell repertoires in COVID-19. Method: immunoSEQ multiplex PCR; TCRdb's copy keeps in-frame clones and lacks some. Of about 320,000 clones listed, 85% to 90% are singletons. The sequenced sample consisted of PBMCs or T cells enriched from blood (not recorded which). These receptors all stem from a woman aged 18 to 35 who had recovered from COVID-19.

This clone showed up just once. The chain combines TRBV19 with TRBJ2-3; 7 positions agree with TRBD2. V gave up 5 bases and J gave up 0 bases; unmatched junction bases: 8. This CDR3 has 16 amino acids. CDR1 is LNHDA, CDR2 SQIVND, per germline (reference sequence). The CDR3: CASSLGAGPSTDTQYF. The CDR3 region has the DNA TGTGCCAGTAGTCTCGGAGCGGGACCGAGCACAGATACGCAGTATTTT.

To note about this clone: This CDR3 is also generated by other DNA sequences in the sample. The chain recombines TRBV7-2 with TRBJ2-1; D ambiguous. V was pared by 4 bases and J by 0 bases, with 13 bases between. This CDR3 region has 16 residues. Germline values: CDR1 SGHTA, CDR2 FQGNSA. In DNA, the CDR3 is TGTGCCAGCAGCTGGTCCGTCCTGAGCTCCTACAATGAGCAGTTCTTC. Its translation is CASSWSVLSSYNEQFF.

The V call is TRBV19, the J call TRBJ2-3; D may be TRBD2 (6 bases). This CDR3 has 13 residues. CDR1 LNHDA and CDR2 SQIVND come from the germline V gene (reference sequence). Deletions cut 8 bases from V and 4 bases from J, with 13 bases between. The CDR3 loop is CASGAGSADTQYF. CDR3 bases: TGTGCCAGTGGGGCGGGATCTGCAGATACGCAGTATTTT.

The chain couples TRBV9 to TRBJ1-2; D possibly corresponds to TRBD1 (6 bases). The CDR3 consists of 13 residues. The germline gives CDR1 SGDLS, CDR2 YYNGEE. Trimming cost V 4 bases and J 2 bases, with 9 bases left between them. The CDR3 DNA reads as TGTGCCAGCAGCCTCGGACAGAACTATGGCTACACCTTC. Translated, it gives CASSLGQNYGYTF.

There are a few counts of this clone. This rearrangement joins TRBV28 to TRBJ1-1, with D tentatively TRBD1 (5 bases). The V end lost 8 bases, the J end lost 4 bases, and 11 bases lay between the germline ends. The CDR3 is 12 amino acids. Germline loops: CDR1 MDHEN, CDR2 SYDVKM. As DNA, the CDR3 is TGTGCCAGCTCTTGGGGGGGCACTGAAGCTTTCTTT. Protein product: CASSWGGTEAFF.

V is TRBV30 and J is TRBJ1-6, with 9 bases that match TRBD1. V lost 1 base to trimming and J lost 10 bases; unmatched junction nucleotides: 5. Germline loops: CDR1 GTSNPN, CDR2 SVGIG (reference sequence). The CDR3 spans 14 residues. The CDR3 here is CAWSETGGGSPLHF. Here the CDR3 DNA reads TGTGCCTGGAGTGAGACAGGGGGGGGATCACCCCTCCACTTT.

This clone turned up a few times. The chain uses TRBV28 and TRBJ1-1; D is undetermined. Germline loops: CDR1 MDHEN, CDR2 SYDVKM. The ends were cut back, 3 bases at V and 5 bases at J, with 7 bases in the middle. This CDR3 is 12 amino acids long. The chain's CDR3 is CASSFWATEAFF. The CDR3 DNA reads TGTGCCAGCAGTTTTTGGGCAACTGAAGCTTTCTTT.

The chain combines TRBV18 with TRBJ1-5, with 7 nucleotides matching TRBD1. The CDR3 is made up of 16 amino acids. The germline V gene encodes CDR1 KGHSH and CDR2 LQKENI. Trimming cost V 4 bases and J 4 bases; bases outside gene matches: 10. The CDR3 DNA reads as TGTGCCAGCTCACTCTCCGGGACAGTTAATAATCAGCCCCAGCATTTT. Translated: CASSLSGTVNNQPQHF.

The V call is TRBV12-3 or TRBV12-4, the J call TRBJ1-4, with TRBD1 identical over 7 bases. The CDR3 is 13 amino acids. The junction had 5 bases not matched to a gene; V was cut back by 5 bases and J by 8 bases. CDR3 nucleotide sequence: TGTGCCAGCAGTGTCGGGACAGTCGAAAAACTGTTTTTT. This encodes CASSVGTVEKLFF.

This clone has only a few counts. This chain uses TRBV18 with TRBJ2-1, with D perhaps matching TRBD1 (6 bases). Trimming removed 6 bases at V and 8 bases at J, with 14 bases between. CDR1 is KGHSH and CDR2 is LQKENI in the germline V gene. CDR3 length: 13 residues. CDR3 sequence reads: CASSFHRDHEQFF. For the CDR3, the DNA is TGTGCCAGCTCCTTTCACAGGGACCATGAGCAGTTCTTC. Combining the CDR3 with reference TRBV18 and TRBJ2-1 gives the whole variable domain NAGVMQNPRHLVRRRGQEARLRCSPMKGHSHVYWYRQLPEEGLKFMVYLQKENIIDESGMPKERFSAEFPKEGPSILRIQQVVRGDSAAYFCASSFHRDHEQFFGPGTRLTVL.

This clone was detected once. The chain combines TRBV3-1 (or the pseudogene TRBV3-2) with TRBJ1-4, with D unresolved. The CDR3 sequence is 12 residues long. Trimming stripped 2 bases from V and 8 bases from J, with 6 bases between. CDR1 and CDR2 (germline): LGHDT, YNNKEL (reference sequence). The CDR3 loop is CASSQLGEKLFF. The CDR3 coding sequence is TGTGCCAGCAGCCAACTCGGGGAAAAACTGTTTTTT.

V usage is TRBV30 and J usage is TRBJ2-1; TRBD2 agrees at 8 bases. There are 13 residues in the CDR3. The germline V gene has CDR1 GTSNPN and CDR2 SVGIG (reference sequence). J was trimmed by 2 bases and V by 6 bases; bases with no gene match: 3. The DNA of the CDR3 is TGTGCCTGTACTAGCGGAACCTACAATGAGCAGTTCTTC. This sequence encodes CACTSGTYNEQFF.

CDR3 loop: CASSLSSPNQPQHF. The CDR3 DNA follows: TGTGCCAGCAGCTTATCTTCCCCCAATCAGCCCCAGCATTTT. V and J are TRBV7-9 and TRBJ1-5; D is unclear. V gave up 2 bases and J gave up 3 bases, with 8 bases separating them. The CDR3 is 14 amino acids. Germline CDR1 is SEHNR and CDR2 is FQNEAQ (reference sequence).

V is TRBV5-1 and J is TRBJ1-4; D remains ambiguous. The CDR3 consists of 16 residues. The germline V and J ends were trimmed by 0 bases and 4 bases, with 13 bases remaining between them. Germline V CDR1 and CDR2: SGHRS, YFSETQ. The CDR3 region has the DNA TGCGCCAGCAGCTTGGGAAACAGCTTAGTTAATGAAAAACTGTTTTTT. It is translated as CASSLGNSLVNEKLFF. The variable domain in full, completed from reference TRBV5-1 and TRBJ1-4, reads KAGVTQTPRYLIKTRGQQVTLSCSPISGHRSVSWYQQTPGQGLQFLFEYFSETQRNKGNFPGRFSGRQFSNSRSEMNVSTLELGDSALYLCASSLGNSLVNEKLFFGSGTQLSVL.

This clone was seen just once. As DNA, the CDR3 is TGTGCCATCAGTGGGTCAAGCGTAGAGACCCAGTACTTC. Encoded protein: CAISGSSVETQYF. V and J are TRBV10-3 and TRBJ2-5; no reliable D call. This CDR3 comprises 13 residues. Germline V gene lookup returns CDR1 ENHRY and CDR2 SYGVKD. V shed 4 bases and J shed 4 bases, with 10 bases lying between them.